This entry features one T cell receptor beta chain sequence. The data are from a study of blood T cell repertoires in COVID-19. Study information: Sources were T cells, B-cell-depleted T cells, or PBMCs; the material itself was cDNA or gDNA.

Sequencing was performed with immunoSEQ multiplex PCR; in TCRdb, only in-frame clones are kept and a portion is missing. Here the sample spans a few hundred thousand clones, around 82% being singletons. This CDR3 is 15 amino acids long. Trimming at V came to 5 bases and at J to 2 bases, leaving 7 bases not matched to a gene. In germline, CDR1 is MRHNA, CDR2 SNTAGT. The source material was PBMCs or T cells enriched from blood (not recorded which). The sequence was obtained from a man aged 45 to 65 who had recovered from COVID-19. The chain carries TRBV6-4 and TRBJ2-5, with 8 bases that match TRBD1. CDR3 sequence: CASSPDRGTQETQYF. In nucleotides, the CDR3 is TGTGCCAGCAGTCCAGACAGGGGAACACAAGAGACCCAGTACTTC.